This TCR beta chain was captured in a study of siplizumab effects on memory and regulatory T cells. General study findings and limits: The naive T cell population seemed more diverse than memory cells and seemed a major contributor to the alloresponse.

V shed 8 bases, J shed 0 bases, and the junction held 9 bases outside the gene matches. Germline CDR1 MGHRA, CDR2 YSYEKL. The length of the CDR3 is 15 residues. Concerning this clone itself: Its antigen is unidentified.

TCRdb's copy holds only in-frame clones and misses some; the assay was immunoSEQ multiplex PCR. Here the sample spans 87,000 or so clones, about 94% being singletons. V usage is TRBV4-1 and J usage is TRBJ1-2, with 7 nucleotides matching TRBD1. The TCR comes from a human donor in good health. The source material was non-Treg CD4+ T cells sorted from blood. The CDR3 loop reads CASGVPGQTNYGYTF. Here the CDR3 DNA reads TGCGCCAGCGGGGTTCCGGGACAGACTAACTATGGCTACACCTTC.